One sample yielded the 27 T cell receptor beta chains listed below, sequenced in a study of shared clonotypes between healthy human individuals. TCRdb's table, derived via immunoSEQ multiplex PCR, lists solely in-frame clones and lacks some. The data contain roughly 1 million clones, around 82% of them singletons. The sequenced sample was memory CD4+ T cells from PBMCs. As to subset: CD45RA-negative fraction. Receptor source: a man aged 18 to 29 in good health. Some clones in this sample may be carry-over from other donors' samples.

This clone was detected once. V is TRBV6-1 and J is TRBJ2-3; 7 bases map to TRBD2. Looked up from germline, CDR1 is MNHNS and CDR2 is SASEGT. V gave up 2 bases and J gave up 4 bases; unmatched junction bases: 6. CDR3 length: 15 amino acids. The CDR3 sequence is CASSENWGGADTQYF. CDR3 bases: TGTGCCAGCAGTGAAAATTGGGGAGGGGCAGATACGCAGTATTTT.

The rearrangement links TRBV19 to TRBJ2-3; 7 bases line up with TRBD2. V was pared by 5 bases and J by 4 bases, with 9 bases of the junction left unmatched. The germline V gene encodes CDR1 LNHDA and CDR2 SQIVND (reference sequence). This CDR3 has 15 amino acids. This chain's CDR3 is CASSLPSGVADTQYF. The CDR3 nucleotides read TGTGCCAGTAGTCTTCCGAGCGGGGTCGCAGATACGCAGTATTTT.

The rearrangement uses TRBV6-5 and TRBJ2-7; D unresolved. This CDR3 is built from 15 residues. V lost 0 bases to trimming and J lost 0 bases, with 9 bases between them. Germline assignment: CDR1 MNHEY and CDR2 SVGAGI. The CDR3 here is CASSYSIGFSYEQYF. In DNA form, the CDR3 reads TGTGCCAGCAGTTACTCGATAGGCTTCTCCTACGAGCAGTACTTC.

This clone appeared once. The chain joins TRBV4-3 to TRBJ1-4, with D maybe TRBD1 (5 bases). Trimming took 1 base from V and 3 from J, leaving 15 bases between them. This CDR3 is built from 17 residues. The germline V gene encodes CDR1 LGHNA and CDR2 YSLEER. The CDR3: CASSQVRQGWSNEKLFF. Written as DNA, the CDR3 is TGCGCCAGCAGCCAAGTTCGTCAGGGCTGGTCTAATGAAAAACTGTTTTTT.

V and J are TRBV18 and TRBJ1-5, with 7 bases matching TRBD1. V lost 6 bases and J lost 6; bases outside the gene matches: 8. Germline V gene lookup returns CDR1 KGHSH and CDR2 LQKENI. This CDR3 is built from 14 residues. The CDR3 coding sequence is TGTGCCAGCTCCCGTGACAGGGACAGTCAGCCCCAGCATTTT. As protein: CASSRDRDSQPQHF.

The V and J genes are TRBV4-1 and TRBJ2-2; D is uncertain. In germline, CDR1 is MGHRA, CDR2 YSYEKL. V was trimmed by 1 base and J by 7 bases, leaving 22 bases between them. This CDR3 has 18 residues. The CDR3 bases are TGCGCCAGCAGCCAAGTCGGTGGTTTTGACCGGATTGGCGGGGAGCTGTTTTTT. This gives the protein CASSQVGGFDRIGGELFF.

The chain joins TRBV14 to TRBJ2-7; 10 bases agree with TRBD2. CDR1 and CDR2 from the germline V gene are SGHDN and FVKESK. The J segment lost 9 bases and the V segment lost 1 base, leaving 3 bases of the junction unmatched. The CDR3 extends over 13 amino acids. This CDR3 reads CASSQGLAGVQYF. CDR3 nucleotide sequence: TGTGCCAGCAGCCAAGGGCTAGCGGGGGTGCAGTACTTC.

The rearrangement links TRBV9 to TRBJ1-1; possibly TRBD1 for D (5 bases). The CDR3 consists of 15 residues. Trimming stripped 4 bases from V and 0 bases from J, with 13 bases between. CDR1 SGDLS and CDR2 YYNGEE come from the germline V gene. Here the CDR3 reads CASSPGGRLNTEAFF. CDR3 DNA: TGTGCCAGCAGCCCCGGGGGAAGATTGAACACTGAAGCTTTCTTT.

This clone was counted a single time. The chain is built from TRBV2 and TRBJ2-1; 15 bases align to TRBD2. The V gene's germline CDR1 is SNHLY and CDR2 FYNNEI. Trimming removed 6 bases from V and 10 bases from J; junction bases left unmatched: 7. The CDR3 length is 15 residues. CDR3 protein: CASRERTSGRVEQFF. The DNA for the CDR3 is TGTGCCAGCAGGGAACGGACTAGCGGGAGGGTCGAGCAGTTCTTC.

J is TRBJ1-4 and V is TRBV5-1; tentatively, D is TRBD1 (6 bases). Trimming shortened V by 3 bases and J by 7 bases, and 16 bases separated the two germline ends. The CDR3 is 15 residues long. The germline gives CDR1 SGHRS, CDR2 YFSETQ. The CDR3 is CASSYLGGRSEKLFF. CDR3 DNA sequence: TGCGCCAGCAGCTACCTAGGGGGGAGAAGTGAAAAACTGTTTTTT.

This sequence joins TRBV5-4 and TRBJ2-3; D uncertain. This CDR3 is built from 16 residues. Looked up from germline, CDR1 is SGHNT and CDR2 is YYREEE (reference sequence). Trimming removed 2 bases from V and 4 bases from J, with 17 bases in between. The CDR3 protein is CASSFVVAVGADTQYF. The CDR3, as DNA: TGTGCCAGCAGCTTTGTCGTGGCGGTGGGCGCAGATACGCAGTATTTT.

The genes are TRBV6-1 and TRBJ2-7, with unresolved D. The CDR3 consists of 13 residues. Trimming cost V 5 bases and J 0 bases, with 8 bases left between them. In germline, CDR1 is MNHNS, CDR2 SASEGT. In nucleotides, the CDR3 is TGTGCCAGCAGTAGGACGGGCTCCTACGAGCAGTACTTC. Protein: CASSRTGSYEQYF.

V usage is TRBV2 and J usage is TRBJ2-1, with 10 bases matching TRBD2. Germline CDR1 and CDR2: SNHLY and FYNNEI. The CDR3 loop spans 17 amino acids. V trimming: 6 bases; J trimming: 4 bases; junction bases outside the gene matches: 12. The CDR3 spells CASSNLLRTSGYNEQFF. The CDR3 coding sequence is TGTGCCAGCAGCAACTTACTCAGGACTAGCGGATACAATGAGCAGTTCTTC.

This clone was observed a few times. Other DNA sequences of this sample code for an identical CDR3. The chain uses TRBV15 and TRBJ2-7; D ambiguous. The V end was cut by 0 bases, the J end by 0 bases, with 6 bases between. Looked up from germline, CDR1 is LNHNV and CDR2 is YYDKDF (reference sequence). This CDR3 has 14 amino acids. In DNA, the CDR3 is TGTGCCACCAGCAGAGATCGCTACTCCTACGAGCAGTACTTC. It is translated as CATSRDRYSYEQYF.

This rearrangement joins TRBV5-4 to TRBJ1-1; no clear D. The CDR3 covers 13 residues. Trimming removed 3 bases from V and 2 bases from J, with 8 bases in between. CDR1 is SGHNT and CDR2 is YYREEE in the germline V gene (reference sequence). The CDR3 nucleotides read TGTGCCAGCAGCTCCGACGTAAACACTGAAGCTTTCTTT. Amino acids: CASSSDVNTEAFF.

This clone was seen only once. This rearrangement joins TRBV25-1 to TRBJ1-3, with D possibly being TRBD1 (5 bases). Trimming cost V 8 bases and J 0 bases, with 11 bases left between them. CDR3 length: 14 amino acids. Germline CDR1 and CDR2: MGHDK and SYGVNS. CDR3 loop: CASRDSSSGNTIYF. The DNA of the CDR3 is TGTGCCAGCCGCGACAGCAGCTCTGGAAACACCATATATTTT.

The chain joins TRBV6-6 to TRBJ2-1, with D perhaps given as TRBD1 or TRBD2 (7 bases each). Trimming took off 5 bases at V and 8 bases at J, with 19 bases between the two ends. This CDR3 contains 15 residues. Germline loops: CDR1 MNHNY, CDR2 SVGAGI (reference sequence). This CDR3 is CASSPPETGRDEQFF. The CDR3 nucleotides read TGTGCCAGCAGTCCACCCGAGACAGGGAGGGATGAGCAGTTCTTC.

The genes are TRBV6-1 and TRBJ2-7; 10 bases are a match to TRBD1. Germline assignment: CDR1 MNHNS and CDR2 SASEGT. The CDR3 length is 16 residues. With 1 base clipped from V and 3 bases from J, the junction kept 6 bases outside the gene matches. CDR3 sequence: CASSEDPGQGLYEQYF. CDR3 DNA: TGTGCCAGCAGTGAAGACCCGGGACAGGGGCTCTACGAGCAGTACTTC.

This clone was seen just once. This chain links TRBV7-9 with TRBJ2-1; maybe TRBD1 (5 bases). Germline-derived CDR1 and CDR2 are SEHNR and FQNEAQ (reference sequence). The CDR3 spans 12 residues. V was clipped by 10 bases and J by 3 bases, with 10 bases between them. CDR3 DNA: TGTGCCATTGGGGCTATCTACAATGAGCAGTTCTTC. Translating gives CAIGAIYNEQFF.

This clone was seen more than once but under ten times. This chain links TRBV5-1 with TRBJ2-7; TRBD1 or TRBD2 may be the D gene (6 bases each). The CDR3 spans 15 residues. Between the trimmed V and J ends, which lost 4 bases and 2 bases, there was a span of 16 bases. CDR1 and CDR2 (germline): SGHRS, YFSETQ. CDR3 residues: CASSPGGTRTYEQYF. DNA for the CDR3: TGCGCCAGCAGCCCTGGGGGGACACGAACCTACGAGCAGTACTTC.

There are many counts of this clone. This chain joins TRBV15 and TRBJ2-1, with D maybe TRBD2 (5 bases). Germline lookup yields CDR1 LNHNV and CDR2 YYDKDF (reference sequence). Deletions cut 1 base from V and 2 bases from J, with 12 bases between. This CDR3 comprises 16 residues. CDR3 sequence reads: CATSRGRADPYNEQFF. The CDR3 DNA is TGTGCCACCAGCAGAGGTCGAGCGGACCCCTACAATGAGCAGTTCTTC.

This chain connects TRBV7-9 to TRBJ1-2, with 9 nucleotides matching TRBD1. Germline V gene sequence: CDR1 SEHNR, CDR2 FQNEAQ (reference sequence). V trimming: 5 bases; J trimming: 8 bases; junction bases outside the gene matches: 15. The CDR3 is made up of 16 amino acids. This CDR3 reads CASSPSGTGPFGGYTF. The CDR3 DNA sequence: TGTGCCAGCAGCCCCTCCGGGACAGGGCCCTTTGGCGGCTACACCTTC.

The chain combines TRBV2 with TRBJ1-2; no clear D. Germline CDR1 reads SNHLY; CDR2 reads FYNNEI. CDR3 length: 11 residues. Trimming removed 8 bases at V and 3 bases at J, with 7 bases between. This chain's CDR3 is CASGEDYGYTF. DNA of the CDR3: TGTGCCAGCGGAGAGGACTATGGCTACACCTTC.

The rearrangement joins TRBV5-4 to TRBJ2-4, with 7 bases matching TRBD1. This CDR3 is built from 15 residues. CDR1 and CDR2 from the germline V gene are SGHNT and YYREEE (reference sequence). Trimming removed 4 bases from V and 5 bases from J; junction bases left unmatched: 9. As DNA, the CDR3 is TGTGCCAGCAGCGCCGCCGGGACAGCAGAAAACATTCAGTACTTC. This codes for CASSAAGTAENIQYF.

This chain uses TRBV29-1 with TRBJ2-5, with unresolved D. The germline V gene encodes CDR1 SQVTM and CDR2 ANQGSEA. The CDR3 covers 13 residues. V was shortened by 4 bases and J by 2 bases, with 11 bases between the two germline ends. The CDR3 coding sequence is TGCAGCGTTGCCCCTGTCCTACAAGAGACCCAGTACTTC. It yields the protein CSVAPVLQETQYF. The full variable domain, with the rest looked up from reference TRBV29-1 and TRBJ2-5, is SAVISQKPSRDICQRGTSLTIQCQVDSQVTMMFWYRQQPGQSLTLIATANQGSEATYESGFVIDKFPISRPNLTFSTLTVSNMSPEDSSIYLCSVAPVLQETQYFGPGTRLLVL.

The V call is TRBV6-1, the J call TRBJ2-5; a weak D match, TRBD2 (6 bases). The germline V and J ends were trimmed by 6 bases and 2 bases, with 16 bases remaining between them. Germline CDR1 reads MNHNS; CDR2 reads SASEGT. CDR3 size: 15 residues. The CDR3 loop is CASSGTAGRQETQYF. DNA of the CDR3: TGTGCCAGCAGCGGAACAGCGGGCCGTCAAGAGACCCAGTACTTC.

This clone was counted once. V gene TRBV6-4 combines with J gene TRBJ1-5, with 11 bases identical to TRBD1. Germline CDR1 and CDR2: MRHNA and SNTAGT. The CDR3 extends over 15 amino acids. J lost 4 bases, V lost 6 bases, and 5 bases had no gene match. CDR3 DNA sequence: TGTGCCAGCAGCAGGACAGGGGGCTATAATCAGCCCCAGCATTTT. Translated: CASSRTGGYNQPQHF.